These 7 T cell receptor beta chains share one sample of origin, sequenced in a study of T-cell reconstitution after alpha-beta-depleted transplantation in children. Unique molecular identifiers tagged the TCRbeta library. TCRdb redid the calling of the PCR reads with MiXCR, one entry per CDR3 protein. The sample holds fewer than 550,000 distinct CDR3 sequences, about 11% seen once. Material: PBMCs, obtained before TCRalphabeta/CD19-depleted stem cell transplant. These receptors were obtained from a child aged 2 to 15 with inherited bone marrow failure, due to receive a stem cell transplant.

This clonotype was observed at least ten times. The chain uses TRBV7-2 and TRBJ2-7; TRBD1 matches 10 bases. Germline lookup yields CDR1 SGHTA and CDR2 FQGNSA. V dropped 5 bases and J dropped 4; count of bases not matched to a gene: 8. The CDR3 covers 15 residues. The CDR3 DNA reads TGTGCCAGCAGCCTACTCCGGGACAGGGGATACGAGCAGTACTTC. Amino acid sequence: CASSLLRDRGYEQYF. Combining the CDR3 with reference TRBV7-2 and TRBJ2-7 gives the whole variable domain GAGVSQSPSNKVTEKGKDVELRCDPISGHTALYWYRQSLGQGLEFLIYFQGNSAPDKSGLPSDRFSAERTGGSVSTLTIQRTQQEDSAVYLCASSLLRDRGYEQYFGPGTRLTVT.

This clonotype was seen repeatedly, ten times or more. The chain employs TRBV5-1 and TRBJ1-1, with a possible D match to TRBD1 (5 bases). V gave up 3 bases and J gave up 1 base, with 10 bases separating them. The length of the CDR3 is 14 residues. CDR1 is SGHRS, CDR2 YFSETQ, per germline. DNA of the CDR3: TGCGCCAGCAGCTCAGCCGGGGGGAACACTGAAGCTTTCTTT. Translating it yields CASSSAGGNTEAFF.

There are many counts of this clonotype. The chain uses TRBV28 and TRBJ2-7; 7 bases align to TRBD2. The germline V gene has CDR1 MDHEN and CDR2 SYDVKM. The trim removed 7 bases at V and 1 base at J, leaving 7 bases unmatched. CDR3 length: 14 residues. CDR3 DNA: TGTGCCAGCACTGGGGCTAGCGGTTCCTACGAGCAGTACTTC. It is translated as CASTGASGSYEQYF.

The J gene is TRBJ2-3, the V gene TRBV5-1, with 7 bases identical to TRBD1. V trimming: 0 bases; J trimming: 2 bases; junction bases outside the gene matches: 9. Germline values: CDR1 SGHRS, CDR2 YFSETQ. This CDR3 spans 17 amino acids. The CDR3 nucleotides are TGCGCCAGCAGCTTGGCAAGGGACAGCAAGACCACAGATACGCAGTATTTT. Its translation is CASSLARDSKTTDTQYF.

The chain recombines TRBV5-1 with TRBJ2-1; possibly TRBD2 for D (7 bases). V lost 6 bases and J 6 bases, leaving 19 bases between the germline ends. Germline V gene lookup returns CDR1 SGHRS and CDR2 YFSETQ. This CDR3 is 15 amino acids long. This chain's CDR3 is CASTPVGGGPNEQFF. The CDR3 DNA reads TGCGCCAGCACCCCAGTAGGGGGAGGGCCCAATGAGCAGTTCTTC.

There are many counts of this clonotype. The CDR3, as DNA: TGTGCCAGCATCCCTTTCGGGGGCGCGGGTTTCTTT. Translated: CASIPFGGAGFF. The V call is TRBV7-9, the J call TRBJ1-1; D perhaps matches TRBD1 (6 bases). CDR1 and CDR2 (germline): SEHNR, FQNEAQ (reference sequence). V was shortened by 7 bases and J by 13 bases, with 19 bases between the two germline ends. CDR3 length: 12 amino acids.

Many counts were recorded for this clonotype. The chain carries TRBV20-1 and TRBJ1-2; D call uncertain. Deletions cut 3 bases from V and 3 bases from J, with 8 bases between. The CDR3 sequence is 12 residues long. The germline V gene has CDR1 DFQATT and CDR2 SNEGSKA (reference sequence). CDR3 in DNA: TGCAGTGCTAGGGACGGGGACTATGGCTACACCTTC. Translating gives CSARDGDYGYTF.